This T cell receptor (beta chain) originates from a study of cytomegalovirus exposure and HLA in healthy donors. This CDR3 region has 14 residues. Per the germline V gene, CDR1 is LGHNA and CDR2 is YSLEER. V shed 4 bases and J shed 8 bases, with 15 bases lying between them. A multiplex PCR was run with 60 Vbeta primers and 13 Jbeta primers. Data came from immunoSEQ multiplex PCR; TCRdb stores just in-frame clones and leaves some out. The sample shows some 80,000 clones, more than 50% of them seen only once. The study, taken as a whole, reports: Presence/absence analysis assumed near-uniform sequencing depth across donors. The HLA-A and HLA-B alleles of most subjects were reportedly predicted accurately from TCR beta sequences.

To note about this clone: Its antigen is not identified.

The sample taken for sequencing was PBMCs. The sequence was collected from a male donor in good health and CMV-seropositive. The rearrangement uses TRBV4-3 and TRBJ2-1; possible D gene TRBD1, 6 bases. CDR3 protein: CASSRSTGGYEQFF. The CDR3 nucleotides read TGCGCCAGCAGCCGATCAACTGGGGGCTATGAGCAGTTCTTC.